This paragraph covers one T cell receptor (beta chain) sequence. Its target is unknown. Primers included in the PCR were 60 Vbeta and 13 Jbeta primers. Generated by immunoSEQ multiplex PCR, the TCRdb table keeps only in-frame clones and is missing some. The sample carries over 100,000 clones, roughly 63% recorded once. These data originate in a study of cytomegalovirus exposure and HLA in healthy donors. Whole-study findings and limits: Data from an earlier analysis indicated that most TCR beta V segments were productive either about 87% or about 30% of the time. As a later analysis showed, a missense DCLRE1C variant was linked to trimming of TCR beta V- and J-genes.

This TCR derives from a woman in her sixties or seventies in good health and CMV-seropositive. Specimen: PBMCs.

The CDR3 here is CASSLMDRTYEQYF. The CDR3 DNA follows: TGTGCCAGCAGCTTGATGGACAGGACCTACGAGCAGTACTTC. The chain carries TRBV5-5 and TRBJ2-7; 7 bases are shared with TRBD1. Trimming cost V 1 base and J 2 bases; bases outside gene matches: 3. The CDR3 is 14 residues long. Germline V CDR1 and CDR2: SGHKS, YYEKEE (reference sequence).